The 22 T cell receptor beta chains presented below share a single source sample, sequenced in a study of post-analysis software for immune sequencing data. Study-level findings and limits: Roughly five TRBV segments were more frequent in patients than controls; TRBV5-6, TRBV5-1 and TRBV20-1 belonged to this group.

These receptors' targets are unknown. Every TCR beta cDNA library bore unique molecular identifiers. TCRdb re-derived calls from the PCR reads in MiXCR, one entry per CDR3 protein. Found here are some 690,000 distinct CDR3 sequences, around 60% of them singletons; the top ten hold around 11%. The sequencing sample was made of blood. Receptors were obtained from a girl aged 2 to 10 with multiple sclerosis.

V usage is TRBV29-1 and J usage is TRBJ1-1, with D perhaps matching TRBD1 (6 bases). Trimming stripped 7 bases from V and 3 bases from J, with 15 bases between. Germline CDR1 reads SQVTM; CDR2 reads ANQGSEA. The CDR3 length is 13 residues. CDR3 sequence (DNA): TGCAGCGGAAACAGGGCGTTGGACACTGAAGCTTTCTTT. Amino acid sequence: CSGNRALDTEAFF.

The chain uses TRBV29-1 and TRBJ2-5; D assignment may be TRBD1 or TRBD2 (6 bases each). The J call may not be correct, given that the DNA end is closer to TRBJ2-7. Looked up from germline, CDR1 is SQVTM and CDR2 is ANQGSEA. The CDR3 has 18 amino acids. DNA of the CDR3: TGCAGCGTTTCGAGGGGCTCCCGGGGGCGCGGTCCCCTATACGAGCAGTACTTC. Its translation is CSVSRGSRGRGPLYEQYF.

This chain links TRBV11-2 with TRBJ2-1, with TRBD2 as a possible D gene (6 bases). Germline V lookup: CDR1 SGHAT, CDR2 FQNNGV. This CDR3 contains 17 residues. Deletions cut 5 bases from V and 5 bases from J, with 22 bases between. CDR3 sequence (DNA): TGTGCCAGCAGCGTATTCCGGGGACGGGAGAAGAACAATGAGCAGTTCTTC. Translated: CASSVFRGREKNNEQFF.

The genes are TRBV20-1 and TRBJ2-3, with 8 positions matching TRBD2. Germline assignment: CDR1 DFQATT and CDR2 SNEGSKA (reference sequence). This CDR3 region has 13 residues. J gave up 4 bases and V 7 bases, and 7 bases lay outside the gene matches. The CDR3 coding sequence is TGCAGTGTATATAGCGGGGATCCAGATACGCAGTATTTT. This codes for CSVYSGDPDTQYF.

The rearrangement joins TRBV20-1 to TRBJ2-3; the match to TRBD2 covers 12 bases. The germline V gene has CDR1 DFQATT and CDR2 SNEGSKA (reference sequence). The CDR3 has 19 amino acids. V shed 6 bases, J shed 4 bases, and the junction held 20 bases outside the gene matches. CDR3 loop: CSAEGLAGNWGTKPDTQYF. For the CDR3, the DNA is TGCAGTGCCGAAGGACTAGCGGGGAATTGGGGAACAAAGCCAGATACGCAGTATTTT.

The chain links TRBV5-1 to TRBJ2-4, with 14 bases identical to TRBD2. The CDR3 runs 15 residues. CDR1 and CDR2 from the germline V gene are SGHRS and YFSETQ. The trim removed 4 bases at V and 13 bases at J, leaving 10 bases unmatched. The CDR3 DNA reads TGCGCCAGCAGCGAAGGGACTAGCGGGGGCGATGAGCAGTACTTC. Translation: CASSEGTSGGDEQYF.

The chain links TRBV7-4 to TRBJ2-5, with D perhaps matching TRBD1 or TRBD2 (5 bases each). Germline V lookup: CDR1 SGHVT, CDR2 SQSDAQ. This CDR3 contains 15 residues. Deletions cut 7 bases from V and 11 bases from J, with 26 bases between. Here the CDR3 reads CASNPEGYTHNEQYF. CDR3 coding DNA: TGTGCCAGCAACCCTGAGGGGTATACCCATAATGAGCAGTACTTC.

This sequence joins TRBV10-3 and TRBJ2-3; 7 bases fit TRBD2. In germline, CDR1 is ENHRY, CDR2 SYGVKD. V shed 4 bases and J 8 bases; nucleotides not matched to a gene: 12. The CDR3 spans 15 residues. The CDR3 bases are TGTGCCATCAGTGGAGATGGGCCGGGAGGTGGTACGCAGTATTTT. Translated, it gives CAISGDGPGGGTQYF.

This chain joins TRBV28 and TRBJ2-7; 13 bases agree with TRBD2. The J segment lost 7 bases and the V segment lost 9 bases, leaving 6 bases of the junction unmatched. Germline values: CDR1 MDHEN, CDR2 SYDVKM. The CDR3 has 13 residues. The CDR3 bases are TGTGCCAGGGGGACTAGCGGGACCGTAGAGCAGTACTTC. It yields the protein CARGTSGTVEQYF.

This chain connects TRBV6-5 to TRBJ2-3; D unresolved. This CDR3 has 14 amino acids. Germline-derived CDR1 and CDR2 are MNHEY and SVGAGI. The ends were cut back, 5 bases at V and 5 bases at J, with 14 bases in the middle. The chain's CDR3 is CASSLLYEEDTQYF. CDR3 DNA sequence: TGTGCCAGCAGTCTTCTATACGAAGAAGATACGCAGTATTTT.

This clonotype occurred once. This chain connects TRBV7-9 to TRBJ2-2, with a tentative D call TRBD2 (6 bases). Trimming stripped 5 bases from V and 0 bases from J, with 13 bases between. The CDR3 length is 16 residues. Germline V gene sequence: CDR1 SEHNR, CDR2 FQNEAQ (reference sequence). CDR3 bases: TGTGCCAGCAGCCCCGGGACTTACCCGAACACCGGGGAGCTGTTTTTT. Translation: CASSPGTYPNTGELFF.

This rearrangement joins TRBV4-1 to TRBJ2-3, with 7 bases fitting TRBD2. The length of the CDR3 is 15 residues. The V gene's germline CDR1 is MGHRA and CDR2 YSYEKL. V gave up 1 base and J gave up 7 bases; unmatched junction bases: 8. The CDR3, as DNA: TGCGCCAGCAGCCAAGGGACTAGATCTACACATACGCAGTATTTT. Its protein is CASSQGTRSTHTQYF.

The chain joins TRBV7-3 to TRBJ2-1; 13 nucleotides match TRBD2. In germline, CDR1 is SGHTA, CDR2 FQGTGA. The V and J ends lost 5 bases and 13 bases, in that order; junction bases with no gene match: 8. The CDR3 runs to 14 residues. The CDR3 region has the DNA TGTGCCAGCAGCGAAACCGGGACTAGCGGGATTCAGTTCTTC. Its translation: CASSETGTSGIQFF.

This clonotype was seen only a few times. This chain joins TRBV12-3 or TRBV12-4 and TRBJ2-7; 8 bases agree with TRBD2. J lost 3 bases, V lost 3 bases, and 4 bases had no gene match. The CDR3 has 14 amino acids. The CDR3 protein is CASSFGGASYEQYF. The CDR3 DNA reads TGTGCCAGCAGTTTCGGGGGGGCAAGCTACGAGCAGTACTTC.

This clonotype was counted between two and nine times. The V gene is TRBV7-2, the J gene TRBJ2-5; D remains ambiguous. The CDR3 contains 13 residues. Germline assignment: CDR1 SGHTA and CDR2 FQGNSA. The V end was cut by 4 bases, the J end by 0 bases, with 6 bases between. CDR3 bases: TGTGCCAGCAGCTCCTCGTACCAAGAGACCCAGTACTTC. Its protein product is CASSSSYQETQYF.

The J gene is TRBJ1-1, the V gene TRBV29-1; maybe TRBD1 (5 bases). V was shortened by 7 bases and J by 3 bases, with 21 bases between the two germline ends. This CDR3 region has 15 residues. The germline V gene has CDR1 SQVTM and CDR2 ANQGSEA. CDR3 DNA sequence: TGCAGCGCGCGCCGGCCTAACACAGGACACACTGAAGCTTTCTTT. Translation: CSARRPNTGHTEAFF.

The chain recombines TRBV7-2 with TRBJ2-1; 8 bases are a match to TRBD1. Germline V CDR1 and CDR2: SGHTA, FQGNSA. The CDR3 runs to 16 residues. The V segment lost 1 base and the J segment 4 bases; nucleotides outside the gene matches: 6. CDR3 bases: TGTGCCAGCAGCTTAGTTGTAGGGACAGGTTACAATGAGCAGTTCTTC. Its protein is CASSLVVGTGYNEQFF.

The gene calls are TRBV20-1 and TRBJ2-3, with D unclear. CDR3 length: 15 amino acids. With 0 bases removed from V and 1 base from J, the gap between germline ends came to 11 bases. Per germline, CDR1 DFQATT and CDR2 SNEGSKA (reference sequence). CDR3 DNA: TGCAGTGCTAGAGATACCTATCTCGGCACAGATACGCAGTATTTT. This sequence encodes CSARDTYLGTDTQYF.

This clonotype was counted at least ten times. J is TRBJ1-2 and V is TRBV7-8; no definite D call. Germline V gene lookup returns CDR1 SGHVS and CDR2 FQNEAQ. Trimming cost V 1 base and J 3 bases, with 6 bases left between them. CDR3 length: 13 residues. This CDR3 reads CASSLGRDYGYTF. As DNA, the CDR3 is TGTGCCAGCAGCTTAGGCCGAGACTATGGCTACACCTTC.

V gene TRBV29-1 combines with J gene TRBJ1-1, with TRBD1 as a possible D gene (6 bases). The length of the CDR3 is 13 residues. V was cut by 4 bases and J by 2 bases, with 11 bases left in between. Germline CDR1 reads SQVTM; CDR2 reads ANQGSEA. CDR3 region: CSVGQAINTEAFF. The CDR3 bases are TGCAGCGTTGGACAGGCGATTAACACTGAAGCTTTCTTT.

This chain connects TRBV4-1 to TRBJ1-1; TRBD1 is a possible D gene (5 bases). The CDR3 is 14 residues long. V dropped 1 base and J dropped 7 bases, with 13 bases sitting between them. Germline V gene data show CDR1 as MGHRA and CDR2 as YSYEKL. CDR3 loop: CASSQGGGINEAFF. The DNA for the CDR3 is TGCGCCAGCAGCCAAGGCGGGGGGATTAATGAAGCTTTCTTT.

This clonotype was counted between two and nine times. The chain employs TRBV27 and TRBJ2-1; 14 nucleotides align to TRBD2. V gave up 6 bases and J gave up 6 bases; unmatched junction bases: 4. Germline CDR1 reads MNHEY; CDR2 reads SMNVEV (reference sequence). This CDR3 is built from 15 residues. DNA for the CDR3: TGTGCCAGCAGCCCCGGGACTAGCGGGGGCAATGAGCAGTTCTTC. Encoded protein: CASSPGTSGGNEQFF.